This is a list of T cell receptor beta chains from one sample in a study of blood T cell repertoires in COVID-19. Profiling relied on immunoSEQ multiplex PCR, and the TCRdb table lists in-frame clones only, not all of them. Of roughly 86,000 clones listed, over 60% are singletons. The sequencing input was peripheral blood. The receptors stem from a man aged 50-60 years who had recovered from COVID-19. Both conserved end residues are part of each CDR3. Fields, in order: D gene, J gene, clone size, V gene, CDR3 DNA, CDR3 protein. The D gene is left open where the match is weak. A clone size is listed for some rows: how often the clone was seen (once, few, many), or a class if it is expanded.

>TRBD1|TRBJ2-7|few|TRBV18
TGTGCCAGCTCCCGGGACAGCTCCTACGAGCAGTACTTC
CASSRDSSYEQYF
>TRBD1|TRBJ2-7|NA|TRBV19
TGTGCCAGTAGTATAGTGAGGGCCGGACAGGGCGGCGAGCAGTACTTC
CASSIVRAGQGGEQYF
>NA|TRBJ2-1|NA|TRBV19
TGTGCCAGTAGTAGAATCACAGGGTCCTACAATGAGCAGTTCTTC
CASSRITGSYNEQFF
>NA|TRBJ2-3|NA|TRBV6-5
TGTGCCAGCACAGCGGTCCCACCCAGCACAGATACGCAGTATTTT
CASTAVPPSTDTQYF
>TRBD1|TRBJ2-7|few|TRBV18
TGTGCCAGCTCAAGGGCAGGGGGATACGAGCAGTACTTC
CASSRAGGYEQYF
>TRBD2|TRBJ2-3|NA|TRBV29-1
TGCAGCGTTGAAAACTTGGGACTAGCGGGAGTAAGAGATACGCAGTATTTT
CSVENLGLAGVRDTQYF
>NA|TRBJ2-3|NA|TRBV3-1/TRBV3-2
TGTGCCAGCAGCCACCCACAGCGGTCCAGCGGCACAGATACGCAGTATTTT
CASSHPQRSSGTDTQYF
>NA|TRBJ1-1|few|TRBV9
TGTGCCAGCAGATCGTCAGGGGCCTCTGCTGAAGCTTTCTTT
CASRSSGASAEAFF
>NA|TRBJ2-7|once|TRBV27
TGTGCCAGCAGTTTCATAGATACCTACGAGCAGTACTTC
CASSFIDTYEQYF
>TRBD2|TRBJ2-1|once|TRBV3-1/TRBV3-2
TGTGCCAGCAGCCAAGATTGGCAGCTAGCGGGAGGGCCTAGGGGGAATGAGCAGTTCTTC
CASSQDWQLAGGPRGNEQFF
>NA|TRBJ2-7|NA|TRBV14
TGTGCCAGCAGCGCCCTACTAGGAGGGGTCGACGAGCAGTACTTC
CASSALLGGVDEQYF
>NA|TRBJ1-5|NA|TRBV2
TGTGCCAGCAGGAGGGAGCGTCAAACGGTTCAGCCCCAGCATTTT
CASRRERQTVQPQHF
>TRBD1|TRBJ1-2|NA|TRBV9
TGTGCCAGCAGCCCCCAGACAGGGAACGGGGGCTACACCTTC
CASSPQTGNGGYTF
>NA|TRBJ2-4|NA|TRBV28
TGTGCCAGCAGTCCCACCCGCCGGTTAGCCAAAAACATTCAGTACTTC
CASSPTRRLAKNIQYF
>TRBD1|TRBJ2-2|NA|TRBV10-3
TGTGCCGCAAGCCGGGACAGGGCTACATTAACGAACACCGGGGAGCTGTTTTTT
CAASRDRATLTNTGELFF
>NA|TRBJ1-1|few|TRBV19
TGTGCCAGTAATCCTGTTTATGGCAGGAACACTGAAGCTTTCTTT
CASNPVYGRNTEAFF
>TRBD2|TRBJ2-1|NA|TRBV4-1
TGCGCCAGCAGCGCCCGGACTAGCGGGGGGGCAAATGAGCAGTTCTTC
CASSARTSGGANEQFF
>NA|TRBJ2-3|few|TRBV5-1
TGCGCCAGCAGTTCCGGAGACGCATCCCGCACAGATACGCAGTATTTT
CASSSGDASRTDTQYF
>TRBD1|TRBJ1-6|NA|TRBV27
TGTGCCAGCAGTTCAAAAAGAACCGGGACAGGGGGTTCACCCCTCCACTTT
CASSSKRTGTGGSPLHF
>NA|TRBJ2-2|NA|TRBV7-2
TGTGCCAGCAGCCCCCGACAGGGAGGAACCGGGGAGCTGTTTTTT
CASSPRQGGTGELFF
>NA|TRBJ1-1|NA|TRBV12-3/TRBV12-4
TGTGCCAGCAGCCAGACAGGATTAGAAGCTTTCTTT
CASSQTGLEAFF
>NA|TRBJ1-5|many|TRBV5-1
TGCGCCAGCAGCCCCGGGGTAGATTATAGCAATCAGCCCCAGCATTTT
CASSPGVDYSNQPQHF
>NA|TRBJ2-7|NA|TRBV10-3
TGTGCCATCAGTGAGTACGTAGACTACGAGCAGTACTTC
CAISEYVDYEQYF
>NA|TRBJ2-7|NA|TRBV28
TGTGCCAGCAGTTTAACCCCAGGCCTTTCCTACGAGCAGTACTTC
CASSLTPGLSYEQYF
>NA|TRBJ2-7|many|TRBV15
TGTGCCACCAGCACAGCAGGGTCCATCTACGAGCAGTACTTC
CATSTAGSIYEQYF
>NA|TRBJ2-7|NA|TRBV6-6
TGTGCCAGCTTCAACTCCTACGAGCAGTACTTC
CASFNSYEQYF
>NA|TRBJ1-5|NA|TRBV18
TGTGCCAGCTCACCGGTAGCAGCTCAGCCCCAGCATTTT
CASSPVAAQPQHF
>NA|TRBJ2-7|NA|TRBV9
TGTGCCAGCAGCGTAGAGGTAGCACTGGGCTACGAGCAGTACTTC
CASSVEVALGYEQYF
>TRBD1|TRBJ1-2|few|TRBV5-4
TGTGCCAGCAGCTGGCGGAGAGACAGGGAAGATGGCTACACCTTC
CASSWRRDREDGYTF
>TRBD1|TRBJ2-5|NA|TRBV14
TGTGCCAGCAGCCATTGGACAGGCCCGTACCAAGAGACCCAGTACTTC
CASSHWTGPYQETQYF
>NA|TRBJ1-2|NA|TRBV21-1
TGTGCCAGCGGCATGAGTGTTCGATGTGGCTACACCTTC
CASGMSVRCGYTF
>NA|TRBJ2-2|NA|TRBV4-2
TGTGCCAGCAGCCAAGAAAGATCCGGCGGGGAGCTGTTTTTT
CASSQERSGGELFF
>NA|TRBJ1-1|NA|TRBV27
TGTGCCAGCAACTTCAGATGGCAGGGGAGCGAAGCTTTCTTT
CASNFRWQGSEAFF
>NA|TRBJ2-2|NA|TRBV28
TGTGCCAGCAGTCTCGACAGCCGGAACACCGGGGAGCTGTTTTTT
CASSLDSRNTGELFF
>NA|TRBJ1-1|NA|TRBV14
TGTGCCAGCAGGTTCAGGAGGGATACTGAAGCTTTCTTT
CASRFRRDTEAFF
>TRBD2|TRBJ2-3|few|TRBV2
TGTGCCAGCAGTGAAGTAAGACTAGCGGGGACGCCAGATACGCAGTATTTT
CASSEVRLAGTPDTQYF
>NA|TRBJ1-6|NA|TRBV2
TGTGCCAGCAGTCCAGGGCCCTACGACTCCTATAATTCACCCCTCCACTTT
CASSPGPYDSYNSPLHF
>NA|TRBJ1-1|once|TRBV21-1
TGTGCCAGCAGCAAAAGGAGTGAAACAGGGCAGAAAACTGAAGCTTTCTTT
CASSKRSETGQKTEAFF
>NA|TRBJ2-5|NA|TRBV5-1
TGCGCCAGCAGCCTTACAGGGATGGCGGTCTTAGGGACCCAGTACTTC
CASSLTGMAVLGTQYF
>TRBD1|TRBJ1-2|NA|TRBV7-9
TGTGCCGGAGGGGGCAGGGGGTATGGCTACACCTTC
CAGGGRGYGYTF
>TRBD1|TRBJ2-5|NA|TRBV5-1
TGCGCCAGCAGCTTGGGGCGATGGGCACAGGGGCCGGGGGAGACCCAGTACTTC
CASSLGRWAQGPGETQYF
>NA|TRBJ1-1|once|TRBV5-5
TGTGCCAGCAGTCGTGGGGCAGGGCAGGACACTGAAGCTTTCTTT
CASSRGAGQDTEAFF